Given below is one T cell receptor (beta chain) in context. The antigen remains undetermined. The sample belongs to a study of T cell repertoires in aging, cancer and after chemotherapy. Turning to the study itself: Six age groups, ranging from 30 or younger to 70 or older, included the donors. Findings and caveats of the study: In each cancer cohort, median generation probability increased across chemotherapy, suggesting thymic output rebounded. In cancer patients, declining TCR diversity with age involved lost richness and lost evenness. Age-matched healthy donors had significantly more diverse, less clonal blood TCR repertoires than untreated cancer patients.

Germline lookup yields CDR1 GTSNPN and CDR2 SVGIG (reference sequence). This CDR3 is built from 14 residues. V was clipped by 1 base and J by 4 bases, with 13 bases between them. Rearranged V-D-J TRB sequences were amplified with a mixed TRB-A/B primer pool. TCRdb redid the calling of the multiplex PCR reads with MiXCR, one entry per CDR3 protein. The sample consists of about 910 distinct CDR3 sequences, about three fifths of them appearing once. TCR beta rearrangements were amplified from peripheral blood genomic DNA. This receptor was obtained from a human donor with a solid tumor. The chain couples TRBV30 to TRBJ1-2; no firm D call. Sequencing was carried out using blood. The CDR3 nucleotides read TGTGCCTGGAGTGCGGGCTCGCGGGGCTATGGCTACACCTTC. This gives the protein CAWSAGSRGYGYTF.